Listed here is a single T cell receptor (beta chain). The source of the sample is a study of blood T cell repertoires in COVID-19. The overall study: The United States, Italy and Spain provided the acute and convalescent COVID-19 samples.

The V gene lost 0 bases and the J gene lost 1 base, with 4 bases spanning the gap. CDR1 and CDR2 (germline): GTSNPN, SVGIG (reference sequence). The CDR3 runs to 12 residues. Profiling relied on immunoSEQ multiplex PCR, and the TCRdb table lists in-frame clones only, not all of them. The data show approximately 150,000 clones, around 84% seen once. The clonotype comes from an older woman with acute or convalescent COVID-19. The specimen sequenced was peripheral blood. The chain combines TRBV30 with TRBJ2-7; D gene unclear. CDR3 protein: CAWSVTSYEQYF. As DNA, the CDR3 is TGTGCCTGGAGTGTGACATCCTACGAGCAGTACTTC.